A single sample gave rise to the 11 T cell receptor beta chains below, sequenced in a study of OX40 agonist ivuxolimab in advanced cancers. Clones were read by immunoSEQ multiplex PCR, and TCRdb kept only the in-frame ones, dropping some. The sample lists tens of thousands of clones, roughly 80% occurring once. The sample here was CD4+ or CD8+ T cells sorted from blood, taken in a trial of the OX40 agonist ivuxolimab. Receptors were obtained from an adult with an advanced solid tumor such as melanoma, head and neck, liver or kidney cancer.

The chain uses TRBV4-1 and TRBJ1-2; D remains unclear. Trimming stripped 1 base from V and 8 bases from J, with 11 bases between. Germline CDR1 reads MGHRA; CDR2 reads YSYEKL. This CDR3 contains 13 residues. CDR3 region: CASSQVQRGGYTF. The CDR3 nucleotides are TGCGCCAGCAGCCAAGTCCAGAGAGGGGGCTACACCTTC.

The chain couples TRBV6-5 to TRBJ2-3; D is tentatively TRBD1 or TRBD2 (6 bases each). Germline V gene lookup returns CDR1 MNHEY and CDR2 SVGAGI. Trimming pared 6 bases from V and 5 bases from J, leaving 18 bases between. The CDR3 runs 15 residues. CDR3 in DNA: TGTGCCAGCAGACCTCCGGGGGCCCGGGGAGATACGCAGTATTTT. It specifies CASRPPGARGDTQYF.

In the case of this clone: Other DNA sequences of this sample code for an identical CDR3. This chain links TRBV7-9 with TRBJ1-2; 9 bases agree with TRBD1. The CDR3 consists of 15 residues. With 9 bases clipped from V and 4 bases from J, the junction kept 12 bases outside the gene matches. The V gene's germline CDR1 is SEHNR and CDR2 FQNEAQ (reference sequence). CDR3 bases: TGTGCCAGTAGCCCCTGGGGACAGGGAGGCTATGGCTACACCTTC. Protein: CASSPWGQGGYGYTF.

The chain is built from TRBV5-1 and TRBJ2-3; TRBD1 might be the D (5 bases). V lost 3 bases, J lost 4 bases, and 12 bases lay in between. The CDR3 runs to 14 residues. The germline gives CDR1 SGHRS, CDR2 YFSETQ. In nucleotides, the CDR3 is TGCGCCAGCAGCTCCAGGGCGATGGCAGATACGCAGTATTTT. Residues: CASSSRAMADTQYF.

The chain links TRBV10-3 to TRBJ2-1; D is perhaps TRBD1 (5 bases). V was shortened by 10 bases and J by 2 bases, with 12 bases between the two germline ends. This CDR3 comprises 13 residues. Germline CDR1 is ENHRY and CDR2 is SYGVKD. The CDR3 nucleotides read TGTGCCACAACAGGAGACCCCTACAATGAGCAGTTCTTC. Translated, it gives CATTGDPYNEQFF.

The chain uses TRBV7-9 and TRBJ1-1, with TRBD1 matching 8 bases. CDR3 size: 15 residues. The V and J ends lost 4 bases and 0 bases, in that order; junction bases with no gene match: 4. Germline CDR1 reads SEHNR; CDR2 reads FQNEAQ (reference sequence). This chain's CDR3 is CASSSDRVLNTEAFF. In DNA form, the CDR3 reads TGTGCCAGCAGCTCGGACAGGGTCCTGAACACTGAAGCTTTCTTT.

This chain joins TRBV6-1 and TRBJ1-2; the D gene is possibly TRBD1 (5 bases). In germline, CDR1 is MNHNS, CDR2 SASEGT. The CDR3 sequence is 14 residues long. The V and J ends lost 4 bases and 8 bases respectively, with 17 bases between them. CDR3 in DNA: TGTGCCAGCAGTGTGGGGGATCGGGAAGACGGCTACACCTTC. Translation: CASSVGDREDGYTF.

The chain links TRBV6-1 to TRBJ2-7; D is possibly TRBD2 (5 bases). Deletions cut 3 bases from V and 4 bases from J, with 10 bases between. Germline CDR1 MNHNS, CDR2 SASEGT. The CDR3 contains 13 residues. CDR3 sequence reads: CASSDLWTYEQYV. The DNA of the CDR3 is TGTGCCAGCAGTGATCTGTGGACTTACGAGCAGTACGTC.

The chain has TRBV7-3 and TRBJ2-1, with D maybe TRBD1 (6 bases). Trimming cost V 4 bases and J 4 bases, with 8 bases left between them. In germline, CDR1 is SGHTA, CDR2 FQGTGA. The CDR3 length is 13 residues. This chain's CDR3 is CASSYGQYNEQFF. CDR3 nucleotides: TGTGCCAGCAGCTATGGACAGTACAATGAGCAGTTCTTC.

This clone was recorded a few times. This sequence joins TRBV5-1 and TRBJ2-3; 7 bases are a match to TRBD2. The germline V gene has CDR1 SGHRS and CDR2 YFSETQ. Unmatched junction bases numbered 7, after V lost 1 base and J lost 5 bases. CDR3 length: 15 residues. The CDR3 loop reads CASSLWGEGQDTQYF. In nucleotides, the CDR3 is TGCGCCAGCAGCTTGTGGGGGGAGGGCCAAGATACGCAGTATTTT.

The genes are TRBV27 and TRBJ1-6, with D unresolved. Germline assignment: CDR1 MNHEY and CDR2 SMNVEV (reference sequence). The CDR3 runs to 14 residues. V lost 7 bases and J 10 bases, leaving 17 bases between the germline ends. CDR3: CASTLGDARSPLHF. In DNA, the CDR3 is TGTGCCAGCACCTTGGGTGACGCTCGCTCACCCCTCCACTTT.